The 26 T cell receptor beta chains below were found in one sample sequenced in a study of response to subunit inactivated influenza vaccine. TCRdb reprocessed the RT-PCR reads via MiXCR and lists one record per CDR3 protein. The table records 500,000 to 600,000 distinct CDR3 sequences, 16% of them present only once. The sequences come from CD4+ T cells sorted from PBMCs, collected around 2 years after vaccination. Receptors originate from a man aged 50-75 years who received an inactivated influenza vaccine.

The rearrangement joins TRBV20-1 to TRBJ1-3, with 10 bases fitting TRBD1. J lost 3 bases, V lost 6 bases, and 8 bases had no gene match. The CDR3 runs to 15 residues. Germline CDR1 DFQATT, CDR2 SNEGSKA (reference sequence). The CDR3 reads CSAPRQGASGNTIYF. Written as DNA, the CDR3 is TGCAGTGCCCCACGACAGGGGGCCAGTGGAAACACCATATATTTT.

This clonotype appeared a few times. The chain couples TRBV25-1 to TRBJ2-3, with D unresolved. The CDR3 sequence is 13 residues long. CDR1 is MGHDK and CDR2 is SYGVNS in the germline V gene. Between the trimmed V and J ends, which lost 3 bases and 4 bases, there was a span of 8 bases. Written as DNA, the CDR3 is TGTGCCAGCAGTGATGGGCGTGCAGATACGCAGTATTTT. This encodes CASSDGRADTQYF.

This clonotype was detected only a few times. The chain carries TRBV2 and TRBJ2-1; D may be TRBD1 (5 bases). This CDR3 region has 13 residues. The V end was cut by 3 bases, the J end by 8 bases, with 11 bases between. Germline V CDR1 and CDR2: SNHLY, FYNNEI. The CDR3 sequence is CASSEGHVHEQFF. The CDR3 DNA sequence: TGTGCCAGCAGTGAGGGGCACGTCCATGAGCAGTTCTTC.

This clonotype was recorded a few times. The chain uses TRBV20-1 and TRBJ2-3; 9 positions match TRBD1. The germline V gene encodes CDR1 DFQATT and CDR2 SNEGSKA (reference sequence). The CDR3 has 13 amino acids. J gave up 1 base and V 6 bases, and 2 bases lay outside the gene matches. Written as DNA, the CDR3 is TGCAGTGCACAGGGGGCCGGCACAGATACGCAGTATTTT. It translates to CSAQGAGTDTQYF.

This clonotype has only a few counts. The chain links TRBV5-1 to TRBJ2-5, with no clear D. Germline lookup yields CDR1 SGHRS and CDR2 YFSETQ. V dropped 0 bases and J dropped 4 bases, with 13 bases sitting between them. The CDR3 extends over 15 amino acids. The CDR3, as DNA: TGCGCCAGCAGCTTGGCTCTGAACTCACTAGAGACCCAGTACTTC. As protein: CASSLALNSLETQYF.

This clonotype is a singleton in its sample. This chain links TRBV20-1 with TRBJ1-2; D unclear. The CDR3 runs to 11 residues. The germline CDR1 and CDR2 sequences are DFQATT and SNEGSKA (reference sequence). The V end was cut by 1 base, the J end by 7 bases, with 7 bases between. This chain's CDR3 is CSARVGLGYTF. DNA for the CDR3: TGCAGTGCTAGAGTGGGTCTTGGCTACACCTTC.

This clonotype was observed many times. The chain recombines TRBV24-1 with TRBJ2-1; 15 bases align to TRBD2. Germline values: CDR1 KGHDR, CDR2 SFDVKD. V lost 4 bases, J lost 8 bases, and 5 bases stayed unmatched. CDR3 length: 16 amino acids. CDR3 bases: TGTGCCACCAGTGAGGGACTAGCGGGGGGCGGGCATGAGCAGTTCTTC. This encodes CATSEGLAGGGHEQFF.

The gene calls are TRBV29-1 and TRBJ2-5; 7 bases are shared with TRBD1. The CDR3 is 13 residues long. Trimming at V came to 8 bases and at J to 3 bases, leaving 9 bases not matched to a gene. The germline V gene has CDR1 SQVTM and CDR2 ANQGSEA. CDR3 DNA: TGCAGCACTTTCCGGGACAGCAAAGAGACCCAGTACTTC. It encodes CSTFRDSKETQYF.

This clonotype showed up just a few times. The V gene is TRBV4-3, the J gene TRBJ2-3; no reliable D call. Looked up from germline, CDR1 is LGHNA and CDR2 is YSLEER. The length of the CDR3 is 15 residues. V shed 4 bases and J shed 0 bases, with 11 bases lying between them. CDR3 sequence (DNA): TGCGCCAGCAGCCTCAAGCCAACTAGCACAGATACGCAGTATTTT. As protein: CASSLKPTSTDTQYF.

The chain couples TRBV12-3 or TRBV12-4 to TRBJ2-4; 11 nucleotides match TRBD2. Losses at the gene ends were 5 bases for V and 11 bases for J; bases not matched to a gene: 8. The CDR3 has 14 residues. CDR3 amino acids: CASSPTSGASLQYF. The CDR3 DNA sequence: TGTGCCAGCAGTCCGACTAGCGGGGCATCCCTTCAGTACTTC.

In its sample, this clonotype was seen a few times. The J gene is TRBJ2-1, the V gene TRBV27; 7 bases are shared with TRBD1. Germline trimming cut 4 bases from V and 3 bases from J; bases unmatched to any gene: 9. The CDR3 is made up of 16 amino acids. CDR1 and CDR2 (germline): MNHEY, SMNVEV (reference sequence). The CDR3, as DNA: TGTGCCAGCAGTTCGAACCGGGACAGAGACTACAATGAGCAGTTCTTC. This codes for CASSSNRDRDYNEQFF.

This clonotype was counted between two and nine times. The genes are TRBV20-1 and TRBJ2-5; TRBD2 might be the D (6 bases). Trimming shortened V by 5 bases and J by 5 bases, and 12 bases separated the two germline ends. The CDR3 is 12 residues long. The germline gives CDR1 DFQATT, CDR2 SNEGSKA (reference sequence). CDR3 loop: CSAWRDEETQYF. Here the CDR3 DNA reads TGCAGTGCTTGGCGGGATGAGGAGACCCAGTACTTC.

In this sample, this clonotype turned up a few times. This chain uses TRBV27 with TRBJ2-7, with 10 bases fitting TRBD2. Trimming at V came to 6 bases and at J to 3 bases, leaving 11 bases not matched to a gene. Germline assignment: CDR1 MNHEY and CDR2 SMNVEV (reference sequence). This CDR3 is 16 amino acids long. The CDR3 sequence: CASRPLAGAAYYEQYF. CDR3 nucleotide sequence: TGTGCCAGCAGACCTCTAGCGGGAGCCGCCTACTACGAGCAGTACTTC.

The chain couples TRBV20-1 to TRBJ2-1, with 10 bases that match TRBD2. Germline V gene sequence: CDR1 DFQATT, CDR2 SNEGSKA (reference sequence). This CDR3 spans 13 amino acids. With V trimmed by 4 bases and J by 15 bases, 12 bases remained unmatched. CDR3 coding DNA: TGCAGTGCTACGAAAGCGGGGGGGCTGGTTCCGTTCTTC. The encoded protein is CSATKAGGLVPFF.

This clonotype has more than one count but fewer than ten. J is TRBJ2-5 and V is TRBV5-5; D not certain. Germline V gene data show CDR1 as SGHKS and CDR2 as YYEKEE (reference sequence). Trimming pared 2 bases from V and 4 bases from J, leaving 12 bases between. The CDR3 contains 14 residues. The CDR3, as DNA: TGTGCCAGCAGCTTTCCGAGGCTGGGAGAGACCCAGTACTTC. Encoded protein: CASSFPRLGETQYF.

As for this clonotype: This may come from a read error, since a much larger clone is one base off. V gene TRBV12-3 or TRBV12-4 combines with J gene TRBJ1-1; a possible D gene is TRBD1 (6 bases). CDR3 length: 13 amino acids. CDR3 coding DNA: TGTTCCAGCAGTTTGGGGGCCAACACTGAAGCTTTCTTT. Encoded protein: CSSSLGANTEAFF.

This clonotype was observed at least ten times. The V call is TRBV5-1, the J call TRBJ2-7; TRBD1 matches at 11 bases. Looked up from germline, CDR1 is SGHRS and CDR2 is YFSETQ. V shed 3 bases and J 5 bases; nucleotides not matched to a gene: 4. The CDR3 sequence is 14 residues long. The CDR3 DNA sequence: TGCGCCAGCAGCTCGGACAGGGGGCTCAACGAGCAGTACTTC. It yields the protein CASSSDRGLNEQYF.

The chain joins TRBV20-1 to TRBJ1-5; TRBD1 aligns across 7 bases. The ends lost 6 bases at V and 2 bases at J; junction bases unmatched: 7. The CDR3 contains 14 residues. Germline CDR1 reads DFQATT; CDR2 reads SNEGSKA (reference sequence). CDR3 sequence: CSAPQGLGNQPQHF. CDR3 DNA: TGCAGTGCACCACAGGGGTTGGGCAATCAGCCCCAGCATTTT.

This CDR3 reads CASSQGYTAEAFF. CDR3 sequence (DNA): TGTGCCAGCAGCCAAGGGTATACTGCTGAAGCTTTCTTT. The chain couples TRBV3-1 to TRBJ1-1; D unclear. This CDR3 has 13 residues. Germline CDR1 LGHDT, CDR2 YNNKEL (reference sequence). V was shortened by 1 base and J by 6 bases, with 9 bases between the two germline ends.

The genes are TRBV12-3 or TRBV12-4 and TRBJ1-3, with 8 nucleotides matching TRBD1. Germline trimming cut 5 bases from V and 0 bases from J; bases unmatched to any gene: 3. The CDR3 sequence is 15 residues long. CDR3 in amino acids: CASSGTGSSGNTIYF. DNA of the CDR3: TGTGCCAGCAGTGGGACAGGAAGCTCTGGAAACACCATATATTTT.

The sample holds a few counts of this clonotype. The chain couples TRBV5-1 to TRBJ2-2; 10 bases are a match to TRBD2. This CDR3 has 13 residues. V trimming: 6 bases; J trimming: 7 bases; junction bases outside the gene matches: 3. Germline CDR1 and CDR2: SGHRS and YFSETQ. The CDR3 loop reads CASTSGSVGELFF. The CDR3 nucleotides read TGCGCCAGCACTAGCGGGAGTGTCGGGGAGCTGTTTTTT.

The chain combines TRBV4-1 with TRBJ2-2, with D perhaps being TRBD1 or TRBD2 (5 bases each). The CDR3 has 17 residues. With 1 base removed from V and 0 bases from J, the gap between germline ends came to 12 bases. Germline CDR1 reads MGHRA; CDR2 reads YSYEKL. The CDR3 bases are TGCGCCAGCAGCCAAGCAAGAGGGGCGTCGAACACCGGGGAGCTGTTTTTT. Translated: CASSQARGASNTGELFF.

The rearrangement joins TRBV7-9 to TRBJ2-1, with a tentative D call TRBD1 (5 bases). Per germline, CDR1 SEHNR and CDR2 FQNEAQ (reference sequence). The CDR3 totals 15 residues. Trimming removed 4 bases from V and 5 bases from J, with 15 bases in between. The DNA for the CDR3 is TGTGCCAGCAGCTCGATAGGGGCGAACGACAATGAGCAGTTCTTC. Translated, it gives CASSSIGANDNEQFF. Filled out from reference TRBV7-9 and TRBJ2-1, the complete variable domain reads DTGVSQNPRHKITKRGQNVTFRCDPISEHNRLYWYRQTLGQGPEFLTYFQNEAQLEKSRLLSDRFSAERPKGSFSTLEIQRTEQGDSAMYLCASSSIGANDNEQFFGPGTRLTVL.

The genes are TRBV7-8 and TRBJ1-6, with D tentatively TRBD1 (6 bases). The CDR3 consists of 16 residues. Trimming pared 4 bases from V and 4 bases from J, leaving 14 bases between. Germline V CDR1 and CDR2: SGHVS, FQNEAQ. The CDR3 protein is CASSSTPGTYNSPLHF. In DNA, the CDR3 is TGTGCCAGCAGCTCAACTCCCGGGACATATAATTCACCCCTCCACTTT.

This clonotype was counted many times. The chain uses TRBV10-3 and TRBJ2-5; 7 bases match TRBD1. CDR3 length: 13 amino acids. V gave up 4 bases and J gave up 1 base; unmatched junction bases: 0. Germline V gene sequence: CDR1 ENHRY, CDR2 SYGVKD. The CDR3 bases are TGTGCCATCAGTGGACAGGGCCAAGAGACCCAGTACTTC. This translates into CAISGQGQETQYF.

This clonotype was seen a few times. The chain has TRBV7-3 and TRBJ2-1; 15 bases match TRBD2. V was pared by 5 bases and J by 9 bases, with 8 bases of the junction left unmatched. CDR3 size: 16 residues. Germline CDR1 is SGHTA and CDR2 is FQGTGA. DNA of the CDR3: TGTGCCAGCAGCCCCCACGGACTAGCGGGAGGGGCTGAGCAGTTCTTC. This sequence encodes CASSPHGLAGGAEQFF.